Each of the 8 T cell receptor beta chains below was sequenced from the same sample in a study of cytomegalovirus exposure and HLA in healthy donors. Vbeta (60) and Jbeta (13) primers were used in the PCR. Measured with immunoSEQ multiplex PCR; TCRdb has only the in-frame clones, and not every one. The sample includes tens of thousands of clones, approximately 84% of them seen just once. Sequencing was carried out using PBMCs. These receptors were obtained from a girl aged 2 to 9 in good health and CMV-seropositive.

This clone has a single count. The J gene is TRBJ2-1, the V gene TRBV29-1, with no clear D. The CDR3 is 14 residues long. V shed 5 bases and J shed 6 bases, with 17 bases lying between them. Germline lookup yields CDR1 SQVTM and CDR2 ANQGSEA. The CDR3 is CSVPRSPRSNEQFF. CDR3 nucleotides: TGCAGCGTTCCCCGTTCTCCGCGGTCCAATGAGCAGTTCTTC.

V usage is TRBV28 and J usage is TRBJ1-1; 7 bases are a match to TRBD1. J was trimmed by 0 bases and V by 2 bases; bases with no gene match: 9. The CDR3 is 17 residues long. CDR1 MDHEN and CDR2 SYDVKM come from the germline V gene. The CDR3 here is CASSLPSVTGMNTEAFF. CDR3 bases: TGTGCCAGCAGTTTACCTAGCGTGACAGGGATGAACACTGAAGCTTTCTTT.

The V gene is TRBV29-1, the J gene TRBJ1-1; D is unresolved. The V gene lost 6 bases and the J gene lost 2 bases, with 10 bases spanning the gap. The CDR3 runs to 12 residues. The germline V gene has CDR1 SQVTM and CDR2 ANQGSEA. The CDR3 is CSVWGVNTEAFF. The CDR3 nucleotides are TGCAGCGTCTGGGGAGTTAACACTGAAGCTTTCTTT.

The V gene is TRBV7-6, the J gene TRBJ2-1; TRBD2 matches 9 bases. There are 15 residues in the CDR3. V dropped 2 bases and J dropped 9; count of bases not matched to a gene: 8. The V gene's germline CDR1 is SGHVS and CDR2 FNYEAQ. CDR3 in DNA: TGTGCCAGCAGCTTAAGAGCGGGAGGAGAGGGTGAGCAGTTCTTC. It is translated as CASSLRAGGEGEQFF.

This chain links TRBV29-1 with TRBJ2-1, with 7 bases aligning to TRBD1. From germline, CDR1 is SQVTM and CDR2 ANQGSEA. The CDR3 sequence is 14 residues long. The V segment lost 6 bases and the J segment 5 bases; nucleotides outside the gene matches: 10. The CDR3 DNA reads TGCAGCGTGGACAGGACCCCGAGGGACAATGAGCAGTTCTTC. Protein sequence: CSVDRTPRDNEQFF.

V usage is TRBV5-1 and J usage is TRBJ1-1; TRBD1 is a possible D gene (5 bases). Trimming took 0 bases from V and 8 from J, leaving 11 bases between them. Germline CDR1 and CDR2: SGHRS and YFSETQ. This CDR3 has 13 amino acids. The CDR3 protein is CASSLGQSGEAFF. Here the CDR3 DNA reads TGCGCCAGCAGCTTGGGACAGTCGGGCGAAGCTTTCTTT.

This chain connects TRBV6-6 to TRBJ1-5, with TRBD1 identical over 7 bases. This CDR3 has 15 amino acids. Germline-derived CDR1 and CDR2 are MNHNY and SVGAGI (reference sequence). With 4 bases clipped from V and 1 base from J, the junction kept 4 bases outside the gene matches. In DNA form, the CDR3 reads TGTGCCAGCAGTTTTCCACAGGGGAGCAATCAGCCCCAGCATTTT. This gives the protein CASSFPQGSNQPQHF.

This clone has a handful of counts. The rearrangement uses TRBV7-9 and TRBJ2-1; the D is unclear. V lost 1 base, J lost 9 bases, and 7 bases lay in between. Germline lookup yields CDR1 SEHNR and CDR2 FQNEAQ (reference sequence). There are 12 residues in the CDR3. CDR3 in amino acids: CASSLDSREQFF. CDR3 DNA: TGTGCCAGCAGCTTAGATAGTCGTGAGCAGTTCTTC.